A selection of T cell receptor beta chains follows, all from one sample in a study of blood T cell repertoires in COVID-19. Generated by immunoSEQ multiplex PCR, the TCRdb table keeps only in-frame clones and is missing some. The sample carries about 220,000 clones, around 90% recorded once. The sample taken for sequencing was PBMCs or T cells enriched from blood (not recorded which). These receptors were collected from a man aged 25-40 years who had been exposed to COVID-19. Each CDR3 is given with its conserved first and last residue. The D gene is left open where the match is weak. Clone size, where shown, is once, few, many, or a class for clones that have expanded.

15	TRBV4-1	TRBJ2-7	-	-	CASSQGLLGGREQYF	TGCGCCAGCAGCCAAGGATTATTAGGGGGACGCGAGCAGTACTTC
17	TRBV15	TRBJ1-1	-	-	CATSRPGFGGFHTEAFF	TGTGCCACCAGCAGACCTGGATTCGGGGGGTTTCATACTGAAGCTTTCTTT
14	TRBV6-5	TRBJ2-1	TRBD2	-	CASRKRDFYNEQFF	TGTGCCAGCAGAAAGCGGGACTTCTACAATGAGCAGTTCTTC
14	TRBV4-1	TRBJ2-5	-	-	CASSQDFPGETQYF	TGCGCCAGCAGCCAAGATTTCCCGGGGGAGACCCAGTACTTC
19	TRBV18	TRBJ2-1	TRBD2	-	CASSPLGTSGGVAYNEQFF	TGTGCCAGCTCACCCCTTGGGACTAGCGGGGGGGTAGCCTACAATGAGCAGTTCTTC
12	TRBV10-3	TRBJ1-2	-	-	CAISESVYGYTF	TGTGCCATCAGTGAGTCCGTATATGGCTACACCTTC
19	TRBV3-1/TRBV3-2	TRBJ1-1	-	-	CASSHTPGHGSFLNTEAFF	TGTGCCAGCAGCCATACACCGGGACACGGATCCTTCTTGAACACTGAAGCTTTCTTT
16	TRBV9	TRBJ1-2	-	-	CASSARLADSNYGYTF	TGTGCCAGCAGCGCCCGACTCGCAGACAGCAACTATGGCTACACCTTC
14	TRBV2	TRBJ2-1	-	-	CASREIRSYNEQFF	TGTGCCAGCAGGGAGATACGATCCTACAATGAGCAGTTCTTC
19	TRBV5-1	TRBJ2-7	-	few	CASSLNHTGNSYPIYEQYF	TGCGCCAGCAGCTTAAACCATACAGGGAACTCGTATCCGATCTACGAGCAGTACTTC
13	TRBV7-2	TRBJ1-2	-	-	CASSRGGGYGYTF	TGTGCCAGCAGCCGGGGGGGTGGTTATGGCTACACCTTC
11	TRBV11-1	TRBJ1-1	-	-	CASSLVAEAFF	TGTGCCAGCAGCTTAGTAGCTGAAGCTTTCTTT
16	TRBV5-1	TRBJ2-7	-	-	CARDPGRGLSSYEQYF	TGCGCCAGGGACCCGGGAAGGGGGTTGAGCTCCTACGAGCAGTACTTC
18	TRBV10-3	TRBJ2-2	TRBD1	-	CAISESRATGQSTGELFF	TGTGCCATCAGTGAGTCGAGGGCCACGGGACAGTCCACCGGGGAGCTGTTTTTT
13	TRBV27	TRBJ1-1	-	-	CASSIRVSTEAFF	TGTGCCAGCAGTATCCGGGTCTCGACCGAAGCTTTCTTT
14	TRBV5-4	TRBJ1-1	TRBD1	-	CASSQTGGDTEAFF	TGTGCCAGCAGCCAAACAGGGGGAGACACTGAAGCTTTCTTT
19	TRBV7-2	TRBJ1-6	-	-	CASSFPGVMPLSYNSPLHF	TGTGCCAGCAGCTTCCCGGGAGTCATGCCTCTCTCCTATAATTCACCCCTCCACTTT
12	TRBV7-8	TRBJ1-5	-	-	CASSLDTQPQHF	TGTGCCAGCAGCTTGGACACTCAGCCCCAGCATTTT
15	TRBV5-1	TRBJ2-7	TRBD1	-	CASSSPAGQGSEQYF	TGCGCCAGCAGCTCCCCCGCGGGACAGGGGTCCGAGCAGTACTTC
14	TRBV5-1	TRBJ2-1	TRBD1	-	CASRTGTGYNEQFF	TGCGCCAGCAGAACCGGGACAGGGTACAATGAGCAGTTCTTC
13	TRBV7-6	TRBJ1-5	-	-	CASSSSEGQPQHF	TGTGCCAGCAGCTCCAGCGAGGGACAGCCCCAGCATTTT
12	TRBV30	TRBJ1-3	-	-	CAWSVEGNTIYF	TGTGCCTGGAGTGTAGAGGGAAACACCATATATTTT